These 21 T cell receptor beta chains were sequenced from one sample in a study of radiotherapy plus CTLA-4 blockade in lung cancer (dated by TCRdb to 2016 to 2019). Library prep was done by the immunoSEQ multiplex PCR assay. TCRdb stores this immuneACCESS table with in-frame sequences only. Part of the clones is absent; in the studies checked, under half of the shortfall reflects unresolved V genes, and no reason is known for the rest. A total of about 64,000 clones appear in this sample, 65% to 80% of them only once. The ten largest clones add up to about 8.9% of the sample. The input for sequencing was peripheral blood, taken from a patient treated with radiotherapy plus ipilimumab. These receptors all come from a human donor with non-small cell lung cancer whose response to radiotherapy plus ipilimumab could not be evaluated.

The chain's CDR3 is CASSLNRVSGFRGYTF. As DNA, the CDR3 is TGCGCCAGCAGCTTGAATCGTGTGTCGGGGTTTCGTGGCTACACCTTC. V and J are TRBV5-1 and TRBJ1-2; no clear D gene. The CDR3 contains 16 residues. Germline CDR1 reads SGHRS; CDR2 reads YFSETQ. Deletions cut 1 base from V and 7 bases from J, with 20 bases between.

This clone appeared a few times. The CDR3 nucleotides are TGTGCCAGCAGCTTAGACCGACAGACGAACGGCTACACCTTC. Its protein product is CASSLDRQTNGYTF. The chain joins TRBV5-8 to TRBJ1-2; maybe TRBD1 (5 bases). Trimming stripped 2 bases from V and 8 bases from J, with 16 bases between. Looked up from germline, CDR1 is SGHTS and CDR2 is YDEGEE. The CDR3 runs to 14 residues.

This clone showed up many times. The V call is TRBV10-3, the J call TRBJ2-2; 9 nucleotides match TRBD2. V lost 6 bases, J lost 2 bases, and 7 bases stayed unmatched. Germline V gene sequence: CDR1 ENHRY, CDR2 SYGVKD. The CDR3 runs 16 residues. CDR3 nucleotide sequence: TGTGCCATCAGGACTGTAGCGGGAGAAAACACCGGGGAGCTGTTTTTT. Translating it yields CAIRTVAGENTGELFF.

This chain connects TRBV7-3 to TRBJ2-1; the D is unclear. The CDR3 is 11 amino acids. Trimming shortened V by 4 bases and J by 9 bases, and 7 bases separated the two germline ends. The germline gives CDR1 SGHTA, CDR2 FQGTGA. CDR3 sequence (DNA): TGTGCCAGCAGCTCAGGTCCTGAGCAGTTCTTC. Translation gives CASSSGPEQFF.

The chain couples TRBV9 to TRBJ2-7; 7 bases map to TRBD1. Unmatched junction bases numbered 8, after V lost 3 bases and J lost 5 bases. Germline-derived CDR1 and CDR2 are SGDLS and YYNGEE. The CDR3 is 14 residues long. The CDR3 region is CASSATGTAHEQYF. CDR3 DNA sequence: TGTGCCAGCAGCGCAACCGGGACAGCCCACGAGCAGTACTTC.

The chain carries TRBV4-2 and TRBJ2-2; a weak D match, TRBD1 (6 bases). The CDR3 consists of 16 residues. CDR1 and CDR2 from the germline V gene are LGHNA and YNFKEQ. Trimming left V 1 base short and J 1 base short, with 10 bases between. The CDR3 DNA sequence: TGTGCCAGCAGCCAAGTCGAGGGACAGAACACCGGGGAGCTGTTTTTT. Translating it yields CASSQVEGQNTGELFF.

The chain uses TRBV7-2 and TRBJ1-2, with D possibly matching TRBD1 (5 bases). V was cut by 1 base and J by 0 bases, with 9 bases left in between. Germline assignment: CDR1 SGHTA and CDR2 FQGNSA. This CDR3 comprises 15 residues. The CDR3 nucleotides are TGTGCCAGCAGCTTAGGCCCGGGGGCTAACTATGGCTACACCTTC. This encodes CASSLGPGANYGYTF.

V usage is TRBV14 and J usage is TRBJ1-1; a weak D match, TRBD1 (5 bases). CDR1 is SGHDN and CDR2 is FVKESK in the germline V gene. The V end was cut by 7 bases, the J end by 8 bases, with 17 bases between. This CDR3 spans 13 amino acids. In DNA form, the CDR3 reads TGTGCCAGCACCCTAACGGACACCAGGGAAGCTTTCTTT. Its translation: CASTLTDTREAFF.

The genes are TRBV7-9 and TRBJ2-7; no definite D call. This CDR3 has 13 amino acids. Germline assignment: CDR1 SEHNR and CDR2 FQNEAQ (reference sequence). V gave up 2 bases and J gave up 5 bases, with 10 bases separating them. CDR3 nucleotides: TGTGCCAGCAGCTTAAAGGCCCAGGACGAGCAGTACTTC. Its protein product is CASSLKAQDEQYF.

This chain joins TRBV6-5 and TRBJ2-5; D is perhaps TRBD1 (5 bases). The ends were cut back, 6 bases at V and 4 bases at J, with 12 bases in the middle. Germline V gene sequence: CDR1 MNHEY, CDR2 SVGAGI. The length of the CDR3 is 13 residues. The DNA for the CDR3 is TGTGCCAGCAGCCGCAGGGTAATAGAGACCCAGTACTTC. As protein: CASSRRVIETQYF.

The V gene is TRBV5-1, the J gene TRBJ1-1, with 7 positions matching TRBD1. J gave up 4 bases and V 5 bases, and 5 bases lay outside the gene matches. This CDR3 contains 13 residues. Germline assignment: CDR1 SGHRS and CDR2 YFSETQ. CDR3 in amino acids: CASRGQGGTEAFF. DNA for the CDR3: TGCGCCAGCAGGGGTCAGGGGGGCACTGAAGCTTTCTTT.

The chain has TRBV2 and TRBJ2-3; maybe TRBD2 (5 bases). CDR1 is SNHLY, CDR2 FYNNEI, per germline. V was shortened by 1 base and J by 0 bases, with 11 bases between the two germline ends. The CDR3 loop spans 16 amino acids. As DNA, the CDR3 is TGTGCCAGCAGTGAAGAGGGAGACCTTAGCACAGATACGCAGTATTTT. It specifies CASSEEGDLSTDTQYF. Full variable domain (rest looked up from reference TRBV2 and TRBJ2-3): EPEVTQTPSHQVTQMGQEVILRCVPISNHLYFYWYRQILGQKVEFLVSFYNNEISEKSEIFDDQFSVERPDGSNFTLKIRSTKLEDSAMYFCASSEEGDLSTDTQYFGPGTRLTVL.

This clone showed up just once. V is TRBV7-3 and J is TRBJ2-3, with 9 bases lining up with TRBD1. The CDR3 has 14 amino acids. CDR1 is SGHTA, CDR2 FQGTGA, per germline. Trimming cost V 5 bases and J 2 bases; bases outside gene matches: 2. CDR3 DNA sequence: TGTGCCAGCAGCCGGGACAGGGCCACAGATACGCAGTATTTT. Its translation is CASSRDRATDTQYF.

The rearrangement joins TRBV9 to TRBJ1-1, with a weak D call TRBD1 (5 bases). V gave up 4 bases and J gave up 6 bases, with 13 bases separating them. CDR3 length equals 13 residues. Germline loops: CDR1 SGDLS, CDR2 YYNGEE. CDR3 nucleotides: TGTGCCAGCAGCCCGGCGGGACGGCCTGAAGCTTTCTTT. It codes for CASSPAGRPEAFF.

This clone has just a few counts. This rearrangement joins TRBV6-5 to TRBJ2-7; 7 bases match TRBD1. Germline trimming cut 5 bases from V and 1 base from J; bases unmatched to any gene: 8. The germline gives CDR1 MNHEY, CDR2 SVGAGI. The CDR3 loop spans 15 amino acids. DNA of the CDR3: TGTGCCAGCAGTAGTACCGAGACAGGGTCCTACGAGCAGTACTTC. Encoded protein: CASSSTETGSYEQYF.

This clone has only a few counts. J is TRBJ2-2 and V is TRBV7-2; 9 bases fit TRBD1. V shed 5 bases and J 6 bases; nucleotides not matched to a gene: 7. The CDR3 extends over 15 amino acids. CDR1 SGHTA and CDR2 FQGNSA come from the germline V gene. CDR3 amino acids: CASSLRDRDPGELFF. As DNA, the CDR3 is TGTGCCAGCAGCCTCCGGGACAGGGACCCCGGGGAGCTGTTTTTT.

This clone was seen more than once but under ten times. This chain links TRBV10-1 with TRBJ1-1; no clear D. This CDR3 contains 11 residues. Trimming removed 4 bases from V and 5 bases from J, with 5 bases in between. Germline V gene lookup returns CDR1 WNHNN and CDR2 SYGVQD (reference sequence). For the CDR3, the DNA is TGCGCCAGCAGTGCGCGGACTGAAGCTTTCTTT. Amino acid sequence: CASSARTEAFF.

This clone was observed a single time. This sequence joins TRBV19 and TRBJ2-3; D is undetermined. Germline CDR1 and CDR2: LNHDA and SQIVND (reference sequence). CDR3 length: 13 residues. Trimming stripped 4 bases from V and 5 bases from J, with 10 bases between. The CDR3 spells CASSRAEQDTQYF. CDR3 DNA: TGTGCCAGTAGTAGGGCAGAACAAGATACGCAGTATTTT.

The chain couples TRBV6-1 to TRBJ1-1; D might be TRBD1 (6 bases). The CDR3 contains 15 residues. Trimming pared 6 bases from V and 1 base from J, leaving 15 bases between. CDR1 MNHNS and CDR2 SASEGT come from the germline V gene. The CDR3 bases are TGTGCCAGCAGACGTTTCGCAGGGGAGAACACTGAAGCTTTCTTT. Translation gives CASRRFAGENTEAFF.

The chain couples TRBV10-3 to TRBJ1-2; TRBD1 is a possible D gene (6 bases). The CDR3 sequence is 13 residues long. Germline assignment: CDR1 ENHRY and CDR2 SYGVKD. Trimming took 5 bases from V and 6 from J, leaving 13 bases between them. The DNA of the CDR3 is TGTGCCATCAGTCTACAGGGAGCGCATGGCTACACCTTC. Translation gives CAISLQGAHGYTF.

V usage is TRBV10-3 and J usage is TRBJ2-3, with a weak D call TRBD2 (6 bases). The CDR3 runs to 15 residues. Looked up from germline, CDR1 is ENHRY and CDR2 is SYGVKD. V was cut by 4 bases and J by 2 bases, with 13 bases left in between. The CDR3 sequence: CAISARTIFTDTQYF. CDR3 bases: TGTGCCATCAGTGCCCGGACTATTTTCACAGATACGCAGTATTTT.